Each of the 28 T cell receptor beta chains below was sequenced from the same sample in a study of blood T cells in healthy people across ages. A second PCR, run for roughly 7 to 12 cycles, used a sample-barcoded 5' primer plus a J-beta primer mix. TCRdb re-called the 5' RACE reads with MiXCR, one entry per CDR3 protein. The sample has roughly 500,000 distinct CDR3 sequences, 27% seen once. Input material: blood. These receptors were taken from a woman aged 70-85 years in good health.

This clonotype was detected a few times. The chain couples TRBV18 to TRBJ1-2; D unclear. CDR3 length: 13 residues. The V gene's germline CDR1 is KGHSH and CDR2 LQKENI. Trimming shortened V by 5 bases and J by 4 bases, and 11 bases separated the two germline ends. The CDR3 coding sequence is TGTGCCAGCTCAAACACGGCGAGCTATGGCTACACCTTC. It specifies CASSNTASYGYTF.

This clonotype was found many times. The J gene is TRBJ1-4, the V gene TRBV4-3, with D possibly being TRBD1 (5 bases). The CDR3 is 21 residues long. Germline CDR1 reads LGHNA; CDR2 reads YSLEER. The V end was cut by 0 bases, the J end by 3 bases, with 26 bases between. The CDR3 loop is CASSQDRLRGSTVRSNEKLFF. The DNA for the CDR3 is TGCGCCAGCAGCCAAGATCGGTTGCGGGGGTCGACAGTTCGGTCTAATGAAAAACTGTTTTTT.

This clonotype was observed a handful of times. The chain carries TRBV12-3 or TRBV12-4 and TRBJ2-1, with a tentative D call TRBD1 (5 bases). Trimming removed 2 bases from V and 7 bases from J, with 12 bases in between. The CDR3 extends over 14 amino acids. CDR3 sequence reads: CASSLLLGPNEQFF. As DNA, the CDR3 is TGTGCCAGCAGTTTATTATTGGGGCCGAATGAGCAGTTCTTC.

This clonotype has just a few counts. The rearrangement joins TRBV6-6 to TRBJ2-2, with 10 nucleotides matching TRBD1. V gave up 6 bases and J gave up 7 bases; unmatched junction bases: 11. The CDR3 has 16 residues. CDR1 and CDR2 from the germline V gene are MNHNY and SVGAGI (reference sequence). CDR3 in amino acids: CASRRQGAQIIGELFF. CDR3 in DNA: TGTGCCAGCAGGAGACAGGGGGCGCAAATTATCGGGGAGCTGTTTTTT.

J is TRBJ2-5 and V is TRBV7-9; TRBD1 aligns across 9 bases. Per germline, CDR1 SEHNR and CDR2 FQNEAQ (reference sequence). V was pared by 4 bases and J by 4 bases, with 7 bases of the junction left unmatched. The CDR3 is 15 amino acids. CDR3 bases: TGTGCCAGCAGCTCCTCGGGACAGGGTTTAGAGACCCAGTACTTC. Protein: CASSSSGQGLETQYF. Complete variable domain (other parts from reference TRBV7-9 and TRBJ2-5): DTGVSQNPRHKITKRGQNVTFRCDPISEHNRLYWYRQTLGQGPEFLTYFQNEAQLEKSRLLSDRFSAERPKGSFSTLEIQRTEQGDSAMYLCASSSSGQGLETQYFGPGTRLLVL.

The V call is TRBV20-1, the J call TRBJ2-5, with 9 bases identical to TRBD1. The V gene end was trimmed by 3 bases and the J gene end by 6 bases; junction bases not matched to a gene: 11. CDR1 is DFQATT and CDR2 is SNEGSKA in the germline V gene (reference sequence). The CDR3 totals 15 residues. CDR3 region: CSARNEGQGWQTQYF. Written as DNA, the CDR3 is TGCAGTGCTAGGAACGAAGGACAGGGGTGGCAGACCCAGTACTTC.

This clonotype appeared many times. The genes are TRBV2 and TRBJ2-7; possible D gene TRBD1, 6 bases. The germline gives CDR1 SNHLY, CDR2 FYNNEI. V was clipped by 3 bases and J by 4 bases, with 13 bases between them. This CDR3 is built from 14 residues. CDR3 protein: CASSDPEQGYEQYF. As DNA, the CDR3 is TGTGCCAGCAGTGACCCTGAGCAGGGGTACGAGCAGTACTTC. The full variable domain, completed using reference TRBV2 and TRBJ2-7, is EPEVTQTPSHQVTQMGQEVILRCVPISNHLYFYWYRQILGQKVEFLVSFYNNEISEKSEIFDDQFSVERPDGSNFTLKIRSTKLEDSAMYFCASSDPEQGYEQYFGPGTRLTVT.

This clonotype was seen only a few times. The CDR3 DNA sequence: TGTGCCAGCAGTTTAGCAGGGACTAATGAAAAACTGTTTTTT. This codes for CASSLAGTNEKLFF. The chain combines TRBV12-3 or TRBV12-4 with TRBJ1-4; D is unresolved. CDR3 length: 14 amino acids. V lost 0 bases, J lost 2 bases, and 4 bases lay in between.

The chain joins TRBV6-5 to TRBJ2-5, with D perhaps TRBD1 (6 bases). The CDR3 contains 16 residues. V lost 0 bases, J lost 5 bases, and 16 bases lay in between. Germline V gene data show CDR1 as MNHEY and CDR2 as SVGAGI. CDR3 nucleotides: TGTGCCAGCAGTTACTCTTCCAGGGGTGGGTGGGAGACCCAGTACTTC. Translation: CASSYSSRGGWETQYF.

In its sample, this clonotype was seen a few times. V and J are TRBV20-1 and TRBJ2-2; 8 bases fit TRBD2. The J segment lost 2 bases and the V segment lost 6 bases, leaving 11 bases of the junction unmatched. CDR1 DFQATT and CDR2 SNEGSKA come from the germline V gene (reference sequence). This CDR3 comprises 16 residues. The CDR3 DNA reads TGCAGTGCCCGAACTAGCGGTCCCTTCAACACCGGGGAGCTGTTTTTT. Translation gives CSARTSGPFNTGELFF.

This clonotype was counted between two and nine times. The rearrangement uses TRBV15 and TRBJ2-5; D possibly matches TRBD1 or TRBD2 (7 bases each). CDR1 is LNHNV and CDR2 is YYDKDF in the germline V gene (reference sequence). CDR3 size: 18 residues. Trimming cost V 1 base and J 2 bases, with 20 bases left between them. CDR3 in amino acids: CATSRVILRGGGQETQYF. The DNA for the CDR3 is TGTGCCACCAGCAGAGTTATACTCAGGGGGGGTGGACAAGAGACCCAGTACTTC.

This clonotype was seen a few times. The CDR3, as DNA: TGTGCCATCAGTGCTGGGTCGGGCGAGCAGTACTTC. It codes for CAISAGSGEQYF. The V and J genes are TRBV10-3 and TRBJ2-1; no clear D. The tail of the sequence fits TRBJ2-7 better, so the J call may be wrong. The germline V gene encodes CDR1 ENHRY and CDR2 SYGVKD. The CDR3 loop spans 12 amino acids.

V is TRBV5-1 and J is TRBJ2-7; no clear D gene. Germline assignment: CDR1 SGHRS and CDR2 YFSETQ. This CDR3 spans 14 amino acids. V was clipped by 4 bases and J by 0 bases, with 11 bases between them. Here the CDR3 reads CASSPAAPSYEQYF. The CDR3 DNA reads TGCGCCAGCAGCCCCGCGGCACCCTCCTACGAGCAGTACTTC.

This chain connects TRBV6-1 to TRBJ1-4; possible D gene TRBD1, 6 bases. This CDR3 contains 18 residues. Between the trimmed V and J ends, which lost 2 bases and 3 bases, there was a span of 19 bases. Germline V gene data show CDR1 as MNHNS and CDR2 as SASEGT. The CDR3 DNA reads TGTGCCAGCAGTGAACGCGGGGGCGAAGTCTTAGCTAATGAAAAACTGTTTTTT. It yields the protein CASSERGGEVLANEKLFF.

The chain joins TRBV7-2 to TRBJ1-2; a weak D match, TRBD1 (5 bases). The CDR3 is made up of 13 amino acids. Trimming took 2 bases from V and 5 from J, leaving 9 bases between them. Germline values: CDR1 SGHTA, CDR2 FQGNSA. The CDR3 region is CASSLRKGYGYTF. The CDR3 DNA sequence: TGTGCCAGCAGCTTAAGGAAGGGGTATGGCTACACCTTC.

CDR3 nucleotides: TGTGCCAGCAGCTTAGCGAACAGGGGCGCAGGCTATGGCTACACCTTC. Its protein product is CASSLANRGAGYGYTF. The chain recombines TRBV7-2 with TRBJ1-2; 7 bases are a match to TRBD1. The CDR3 loop spans 16 amino acids. Looked up from germline, CDR1 is SGHTA and CDR2 is FQGNSA. The trim removed 0 bases at V and 4 bases at J, leaving 8 bases unmatched.

Notes on this clonotype: The junction departs from the called germline gene at one end, perhaps through a read error. The J gene is TRBJ1-1, the V gene TRBV4-3; TRBD1 might be the D (5 bases). This CDR3 is 16 amino acids long. CDR1 is LGHNA, CDR2 YSLEER, per germline. The CDR3 sequence: CANSQASGTVNTEAFF. The CDR3 region has the DNA TGCGCCAACAGCCAAGCCTCCGGGACGGTGAACACTGAAGCTTTCTTT.

This clonotype has more than one count but fewer than ten. The chain carries TRBV6-5 and TRBJ1-2; D unresolved. V was clipped by 3 bases and J by 4 bases, with 9 bases between them. The CDR3 consists of 13 residues. Germline CDR1 is MNHEY and CDR2 is SVGAGI. The CDR3 loop reads CASSYGVTYGYTF. The CDR3 DNA sequence: TGTGCCAGCAGTTATGGGGTAACCTATGGCTACACCTTC.

The chain recombines TRBV20-1 with TRBJ2-1; either TRBD1 or TRBD2 may supply D (5 bases each). Germline lookup yields CDR1 DFQATT and CDR2 SNEGSKA (reference sequence). V was clipped by 8 bases and J by 7 bases, with 21 bases between them. This CDR3 region has 14 residues. The CDR3 DNA follows: TGCAGTACACGGGACCCCGTCCTGGAGAATGAGCAGTTCTTC. Translated: CSTRDPVLENEQFF.

The chain is built from TRBV5-1 and TRBJ2-5; 12 bases are a match to TRBD2. CDR1 and CDR2 from the germline V gene are SGHRS and YFSETQ. V lost 3 bases, J lost 6 bases, and 6 bases stayed unmatched. The CDR3 sequence is 15 residues long. In DNA, the CDR3 is TGCGCCAGCAGCTCAACTAGCGGGGGGCAACAGACCCAGTACTTC. Translating gives CASSSTSGGQQTQYF.

V usage is TRBV6-5 and J usage is TRBJ2-3; no definite D call. This CDR3 contains 15 residues. Trimming left V 2 bases short and J 0 bases short, with 9 bases between. The germline V gene encodes CDR1 MNHEY and CDR2 SVGAGI. The CDR3 sequence: CASSYVYSSTDTQYF. The CDR3 nucleotides are TGTGCCAGCAGTTACGTTTATTCTAGCACAGATACGCAGTATTTT.

In the case of this clonotype: One end of the junction is discordant with germline, which a read error may explain. The rearrangement joins TRBV28 to TRBJ2-5; TRBD1 aligns across 9 bases. The DNA end favors TRBJ2-7, so the J call may be wrong. This CDR3 comprises 15 residues. Germline V lookup: CDR1 MDHEN, CDR2 SYDVKM. This chain's CDR3 is CASGFIGTGLYEQYF. CDR3 nucleotides: TGTGCCAGCGGTTTTATAGGGACAGGGTTATACGAGCAGTACTTC.

This clonotype showed up just a few times. The chain combines TRBV6-5 with TRBJ1-3; D is possibly TRBD1 (5 bases). With 3 bases removed from V and 6 bases from J, the gap between germline ends came to 9 bases. Germline CDR1 is MNHEY and CDR2 is SVGAGI. This CDR3 contains 13 residues. The CDR3 sequence is CASSYSRENTIYF. DNA for the CDR3: TGTGCCAGCAGTTATTCCAGGGAAAACACCATATATTTT.

The chain joins TRBV27 to TRBJ1-2; D is unclear. Germline values: CDR1 MNHEY, CDR2 SMNVEV (reference sequence). This CDR3 is built from 15 residues. V gave up 6 bases and J gave up 6 bases, with 20 bases separating them. The CDR3 here is CASRPQRAGGDGYTF. The CDR3 coding sequence is TGTGCCAGCAGACCTCAGAGGGCCGGTGGAGATGGCTACACCTTC.

This clonotype was recorded a few times. The CDR3 reads CASSQGQTTNEKLFF. The CDR3 DNA follows: TGTGCCAGCAGCCAAGGACAGACAACTAATGAAAAACTGTTTTTT. V and J are TRBV3-1 and TRBJ1-4; the D gene is possibly TRBD1 (5 bases). The germline V gene has CDR1 LGHDT and CDR2 YNNKEL (reference sequence). V lost 1 base and J lost 0, with 6 bases in between. The CDR3 consists of 15 residues. Using reference TRBV3-1 and TRBJ1-4 for the parts outside the CDR3, the full variable domain is DTAVSQTPKYLVTQMGNDKSIKCEQNLGHDTMYWYKQDSKKFLKIMFSYNNKELIINETVPNRFSPKSPDKAHLNLHINSLELGDSAVYFCASSQGQTTNEKLFFGSGTQLSVL.

The V call is TRBV4-3, the J call TRBJ1-1, with D uncertain. The CDR3 has 14 residues. With 4 bases removed from V and 4 bases from J, the gap between germline ends came to 13 bases. CDR1 is LGHNA and CDR2 is YSLEER in the germline V gene. The CDR3 is CASSRERQATEAFF. In DNA form, the CDR3 reads TGCGCCAGCAGCCGGGAGAGGCAGGCCACTGAAGCTTTCTTT.

This clonotype has more than one count but fewer than ten. This chain links TRBV5-5 with TRBJ2-1; D is possibly TRBD1 or TRBD2 (6 bases each). Trimming removed 5 bases at V and 9 bases at J, with 15 bases between. Germline V gives CDR1 SGHKS, CDR2 YYEKEE (reference sequence). CDR3 length: 13 residues. CDR3 sequence: CASRPGANGEQFF. CDR3 nucleotides: TGTGCCAGCAGGCCGGGGGCGAATGGTGAGCAGTTCTTC.

This clonotype was seen a few times. This chain joins TRBV3-1 and TRBJ1-4; D gene uncertain. This CDR3 spans 14 amino acids. The V gene lost 0 bases and the J gene lost 3 bases, with 5 bases spanning the gap. CDR1 is LGHDT and CDR2 is YNNKEL in the germline V gene (reference sequence). This CDR3 reads CASSQEAANEKLFF. The CDR3 DNA reads TGTGCCAGCAGCCAAGAAGCAGCTAATGAAAAACTGTTTTTT.